Presented here are 19 T cell receptor beta chains from one specimen sequenced in a study of T cells in Graves' hyperthyroidism and ophthalmopathy. Amplified regions were TCR beta CDR3 sequences from RNA transcripts. First-round RT-PCR targeting the TCR CDR3 was performed with the HTBI primer set. One entry per CDR3 protein, called by TCRdb with MiXCR from the multiplex PCR reads. The sample consists of about 640,000 distinct CDR3 sequences, around 21% of them appearing once. The sequencing input was blood. Source of these receptors: a young man with Graves' ophthalmopathy.

V is TRBV12-3 or TRBV12-4 and J is TRBJ1-6, with TRBD1 as a possible D gene (6 bases). The CDR3 contains 15 residues. Trimming removed 5 bases at V and 7 bases at J, with 15 bases between. The CDR3 nucleotides are TGTGCCAGCAGTCCGGAGACAGGCTACAATTCACCCCTCCACTTT. Translation: CASSPETGYNSPLHF.

V gene TRBV20-1 combines with J gene TRBJ2-3; perhaps TRBD1 as D (5 bases). This CDR3 comprises 13 residues. V dropped 6 bases and J dropped 7 bases, with 17 bases sitting between them. The germline gives CDR1 DFQATT, CDR2 SNEGSKA (reference sequence). The CDR3 spells CSALSGAPYTQYF. The CDR3 nucleotides are TGCAGTGCGCTAAGTGGGGCCCCATATACGCAGTATTTT.

This clonotype was observed many times. The chain joins TRBV28 to TRBJ2-1; 9 bases are a match to TRBD1. Germline CDR1 reads MDHEN; CDR2 reads SYDVKM. The CDR3 loop spans 15 amino acids. The J segment lost 8 bases and the V segment lost 4 bases, leaving 9 bases of the junction unmatched. DNA of the CDR3: TGTGCCAGCAGTTCGTTCCGGGACAGGGTCTATGAGCAGTTCTTC. Translation gives CASSSFRDRVYEQFF.

In this sample, this clonotype turned up many times. J is TRBJ2-7 and V is TRBV20-1; perhaps TRBD2 as D (6 bases). The CDR3 spans 12 residues. Germline loops: CDR1 DFQATT, CDR2 SNEGSKA (reference sequence). V shed 2 bases and J shed 3 bases, with 8 bases lying between them. This CDR3 reads CSARTAGYEQYF. CDR3 DNA sequence: TGCAGTGCTAGAACAGCGGGCTACGAGCAGTACTTC.

Concerning this clonotype: At one end the junction does not follow the germline gene, possibly because of a read error. This chain's CDR3 is CSAEGDTYELYF. The CDR3 nucleotides are TGCAGTGCCGAAGGCGATACCTACGAGCTGTACTTC. The genes are TRBV20-1 and TRBJ2-7; D not resolved. The CDR3 extends over 12 amino acids. Germline V lookup: CDR1 DFQATT, CDR2 SNEGSKA (reference sequence).

This clonotype was seen ten or more times. The chain carries TRBV11-2 and TRBJ1-6, with a tentative D call TRBD1 (6 bases). The CDR3 loop spans 16 amino acids. The ends were cut back, 6 bases at V and 9 bases at J, with 21 bases in the middle. The germline gives CDR1 SGHAT, CDR2 FQNNGV. The CDR3 region is CASSQHQGFRGSPLHF. The CDR3 DNA reads TGTGCCAGCAGTCAACACCAGGGGTTTAGAGGTTCACCCCTCCACTTT.

With respect to this clonotype: A much larger clone lies a single base off, so this may be a read error. The chain couples TRBV6-5 to TRBJ2-6; 9 nucleotides match TRBD1. CDR1 is MNHEY and CDR2 is SVGAGI in the germline V gene. The CDR3 contains 15 residues. The CDR3 spells CATRDRESGANVLAF. The CDR3 nucleotides are TGTGCCACCCGGGACAGGGAATCTGGGGCCAACGTCCTGGCTTTC.

This clonotype has more than one count but fewer than ten. The chain uses TRBV6-1 and TRBJ1-2, with D tentatively TRBD1 (6 bases). Germline CDR1 reads MNHNS; CDR2 reads SASEGT. Deletions cut 7 bases from V and 1 base from J, with 13 bases between. The CDR3 is 14 residues long. CDR3 bases: TGTGCCAGCAAGGGGGGCTCGATTAACTATGGCTACACCTTC. It is translated as CASKGGSINYGYTF.

This rearrangement joins TRBV7-9 to TRBJ2-2, with a possible D match to TRBD1 (6 bases). Trimming took off 5 bases at V and 4 bases at J, with 11 bases between the two ends. Per germline, CDR1 SEHNR and CDR2 FQNEAQ (reference sequence). CDR3 size: 14 residues. This CDR3 reads CASSQTRGTGELFF. The CDR3 DNA reads as TGTGCCAGCAGCCAGACCAGGGGCACCGGGGAGCTGTTTTTT.

This sequence joins TRBV5-1 and TRBJ2-4; unclear D gene. The germline V gene has CDR1 SGHRS and CDR2 YFSETQ. V was clipped by 1 base and J by 7 bases, with 12 bases between them. The CDR3 extends over 14 amino acids. The CDR3 here is CASSLIVGRNIQYF. DNA for the CDR3: TGCGCCAGCAGCTTGATCGTAGGGCGGAACATTCAGTACTTC.

This clonotype was observed a few times. The rearrangement uses TRBV19 and TRBJ2-2; D gene ambiguous. This CDR3 has 14 residues. The germline CDR1 and CDR2 sequences are LNHDA and SQIVND (reference sequence). Trimming cost V 7 bases and J 0 bases, with 9 bases left between them. CDR3 sequence (DNA): TGTGCCAGTATGGTCCTAGCGAACACCGGGGAGCTGTTTTTT. Protein: CASMVLANTGELFF.

To note about this clonotype: This may come from a read error, since a much larger clone is one base off. The chain combines TRBV6-5 with TRBJ2-1; D possibly corresponds to TRBD1 (6 bases). The CDR3 loop spans 17 amino acids. The germline V gene encodes CDR1 MNHEY and CDR2 SVGAGI. CDR3 loop: CASSLKVRDNEHNERFF. DNA for the CDR3: TGTGCCAGCAGCTTAAAAGTCCGGGACAATGAGCACAATGAGCGGTTCTTC.

This clonotype showed up many times. The chain carries TRBV12-3 or TRBV12-4 and TRBJ2-5, with D possibly TRBD2 on 6 matching bases. Trimming left V 6 bases short and J 9 bases short, with 17 bases between. There are 13 residues in the CDR3. CDR3 sequence: CASRYRDLGAQYF. In DNA, the CDR3 is TGTGCCAGCAGATACCGGGACTTGGGGGCCCAGTACTTC.

The chain has TRBV5-1 and TRBJ2-1, with D perhaps matching TRBD1 (5 bases). This CDR3 has 12 residues. Germline CDR1 and CDR2: SGHRS and YFSETQ. V lost 3 bases and J lost 10, with 11 bases in between. In DNA, the CDR3 is TGCGCCAGCAGCTACAGGAAACAGGAGCAGTTCTTC. Translation: CASSYRKQEQFF.

Only a few counts were recorded for this clonotype. V gene TRBV9 combines with J gene TRBJ2-3; D perhaps matches TRBD2 (6 bases). The CDR3 extends over 12 amino acids. V lost 7 bases and J 0 bases, leaving 6 bases between the germline ends. The germline CDR1 and CDR2 sequences are SGDLS and YYNGEE. CDR3 loop: CASGGSTDTQYF. The DNA of the CDR3 is TGTGCCAGCGGGGGGAGCACAGATACGCAGTATTTT.

This clonotype was seen only a few times. The V gene is TRBV20-1, the J gene TRBJ2-3, with TRBD1 as a possible D gene (6 bases). Germline CDR1 and CDR2: DFQATT and SNEGSKA (reference sequence). There are 14 residues in the CDR3. Deletions cut 5 bases from V and 0 bases from J, with 12 bases between. Written as DNA, the CDR3 is TGCAGTGCTGGACAGTTCACTAGCACAGATACGCAGTATTTT. Translated, it gives CSAGQFTSTDTQYF.

The chain employs TRBV20-1 and TRBJ2-7, with 7 positions matching TRBD2. The J call is doubtful: the DNA matches TRBJ2-1 better. Germline CDR1 is DFQATT and CDR2 is SNEGSKA (reference sequence). This CDR3 spans 13 amino acids. The CDR3 nucleotides read TGCAGTGTTTTGAGGGCTAGCGGCTACGAGCAGTTCTTC. Translating it yields CSVLRASGYEQFF.

This clonotype was seen more than once but under ten times. CDR3 sequence: CASSNPGGGSYEQYF. Written as DNA, the CDR3 is TGTGCCAGCAGCAACCCGGGGGGGGGTTCCTACGAGCAGTACTTC. V usage is TRBV12-3 or TRBV12-4 and J usage is TRBJ2-7; 8 nucleotides align to TRBD2. Losses at the gene ends were 6 bases for V and 1 base for J; bases not matched to a gene: 8. The CDR3 loop spans 15 amino acids.

This clonotype turned up a few times. V and J are TRBV12-3 or TRBV12-4 and TRBJ1-1, with a possible D match to TRBD1 (6 bases). V gave up 6 bases and J gave up 2 bases, with 13 bases separating them. This CDR3 spans 14 amino acids. The CDR3 bases are TGTGCCAGCAGGAACAGGGATGTTAACACTGAAGCTTTCTTT. This sequence encodes CASRNRDVNTEAFF.